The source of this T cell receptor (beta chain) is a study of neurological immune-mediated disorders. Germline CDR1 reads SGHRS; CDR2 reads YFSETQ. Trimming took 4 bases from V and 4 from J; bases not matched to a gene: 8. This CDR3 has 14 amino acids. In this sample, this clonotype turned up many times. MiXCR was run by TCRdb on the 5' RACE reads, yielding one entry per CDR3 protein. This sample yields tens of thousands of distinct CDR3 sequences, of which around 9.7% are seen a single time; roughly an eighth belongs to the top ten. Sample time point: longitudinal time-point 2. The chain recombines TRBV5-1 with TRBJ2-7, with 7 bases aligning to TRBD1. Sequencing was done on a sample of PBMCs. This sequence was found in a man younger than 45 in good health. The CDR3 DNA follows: TGCGCCAGCAGCAATCGACAGGGAAAGTACGAGCAGTACTTC. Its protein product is CASSNRQGKYEQYF.